This section outlines one T cell receptor (beta chain) sequence together with its context. Enrollment of patients from Seattle took place during active infection, with longitudinal follow-up. This sample is drawn from a study of blood T cell repertoires in COVID-19. Whole-study context: Whether acute or convalescent, the COVID-19 samples came from the United States, Italy and Spain. T cells, B-cell-depleted T cells, or PBMCs provided the cDNA or gDNA that served as material.

Original processing notes: It was from reference gene primer amplification that nucleated cell counts were estimated. Here immunoSEQ multiplex PCR was the method, and the copy in TCRdb shows in-frame clones only, minus some. That table gives V, J and clone size, and the DNA gave D and trimming. This table holds roughly 210,000 clones, under 90% found once. Germline V lookup: CDR1 SGHDT, CDR2 YYEEEE. V lost 2 bases and J 7 bases, leaving 12 bases between the germline ends. CDR3 size: 13 residues. The sample taken for sequencing was peripheral blood. The source is a woman of 80 years or more with COVID-19, enrolled during active disease. The chain couples TRBV5-6 to TRBJ1-1; possibly TRBD1 for D (5 bases). The CDR3 here is CASSFPGFGEAFF. CDR3 nucleotides: TGTGCCAGCAGCTTCCCAGGGTTTGGTGAAGCTTTCTTT.